The clone carrying this T cell receptor (beta chain) showed up just once. Its antigen is as yet unknown. The data were produced by immunoSEQ multiplex PCR, yet TCRdb's version contains in-frame clones alone and is incomplete. The sample has 85,000 to 110,000 clones, 90% seen once. This record comes from a study of T cell responses to AZD1222 COVID-19 vaccine. Study-level information: Combined were second doses at about 4 or about 12 weeks.

Regarding the study as a whole: Sampled repertoires all dated from after the peak T cell response. CD4 TCRs associated with vaccination spanned spike, dominating at 160-218 and 743-854.

The receptor comes from an adult in good health. Sequencing was performed on peripheral blood, taken on day 0 of AZD1222 vaccination.

CDR3 residues: CASRRGSSGANVLTF. CDR3 DNA sequence: TGTGCCAGTAGGAGGGGTAGTTCTGGGGCCAACGTCCTGACTTTC. The chain joins TRBV19 to TRBJ2-6, with D tentatively TRBD1 or TRBD2 (5 bases each). The CDR3 consists of 15 residues. V was shortened by 6 bases and J by 1 base, with 10 bases between the two germline ends. Germline V CDR1 and CDR2: LNHDA, SQIVND (reference sequence).